This T cell receptor (beta chain) emerged from a study of tumor and adjacent non-tumor tissue in lung cancer. The template was RNA from unsorted bulk tissue. The normal lung tissue was taken more than 3 cm from the tumor edge. Newly diagnosed lung cancer patients had thoracic surgery in China, August–late 2014, without prior chemotherapy. Comment on this clonotype: Its antigen is unidentified. An end of the junction differs from the germline gene, which may be a read error.

Study findings and constraints: Tumor TCR diversity, when higher, was linked to shorter survival.

A modified ARM-PCR protocol with three rounds of nested PCR amplified TCRbeta. TCRdb redid the calling of the multiplex PCR reads with MiXCR, one entry per CDR3 protein. Among about 100,000 distinct CDR3 sequences listed, 60% to 80% were seen once. This CDR3 has 18 residues. Germline CDR1 SGHAT, CDR2 FQDESV (reference sequence). The chain is built from TRBV11-1 and TRBJ2-6; a possible D gene is TRBD1 (5 bases). The sequence derives from a man under 40 with non-small cell lung cancer. The sample consisted of distant non-tumor lung tissue. Here the CDR3 DNA reads TGTGCCAGCAGCTTAAATTTACTGCCGAGCTCTGGGGCCAACGTCCTGCCTTTC. Encoded protein: CASSLNLLPSSGANVLPF.